This TCR beta chain is from a study of cytomegalovirus exposure and HLA in healthy donors. V was pared by 4 bases and J by 2 bases, with 8 bases between. Germline values: CDR1 MRHNA, CDR2 SNTAGT. The CDR3 is made up of 13 amino acids. Vbeta (60) and Jbeta (13) primers were used in the PCR. The method was immunoSEQ multiplex PCR; TCRdb's version includes in-frame clones alone and lacks a portion of them. Recorded for this sample: some 180,000 clones. The source of this sequence is a man aged 25-45 years in good health and CMV-seronegative. The V gene is TRBV6-4, the J gene TRBJ1-2; D not resolved. Sequenced material: PBMCs. This CDR3 reads CASSASRNYGYTF. CDR3 DNA sequence: TGTGCCAGCAGTGCTAGCAGGAACTATGGCTACACCTTC.